This T cell receptor beta chain originates from a study of CD8 T cells in Susac syndrome. This CDR3 spans 14 amino acids. Germline V gene lookup returns CDR1 MNHNS and CDR2 SASEGT. Trimming at V came to 6 bases and at J to 2 bases, leaving 4 bases not matched to a gene. Reverse transcription of roughly 0.45 to 1 ug RNA was carried out with random hexamers. TCRdb reprocessed the immunoSEQ multiplex PCR reads with MiXCR, giving one entry per CDR3 protein. Among about 120,000 distinct CDR3 sequences listed, roughly 90% were seen once. This TCR was recovered from a human donor in good health. V gene TRBV6-1 combines with J gene TRBJ1-1, with 9 bases identical to TRBD1. Source material: CD8+ T cells from PBMCs. For the CDR3, the DNA is TGTGCCAGCAGCCGGGACAGGGTTAACACTGAAGCTTTCTTT. Protein: CASSRDRVNTEAFF.